Shown below are 4 T cell receptor beta chains from a single sample sequenced in a study of regulatory T cells in long-lasting Graves disease (dated by TCRdb to the early 2020s). The time point label for this specimen denotes: newly diagnosed GD, antithyroid drugs for less than 3 months. For both TCR sequencing and RNA sequencing, RNA was extracted from PBMCs using TRIzol. Receptor libraries were prepared by multiplex PCR. Sequenced on an Illumina HiSeq 4000. TCR beta libraries were built with iRepertoire HTBI primers and Arm-PCR amplification of CDR3 regions. TCRdb cleaned the public reads at Q25 with fastp, built clones with MiXCR and kept in-frame beta chains. CDR3 protein duplicates are merged, each entry listing the most common genes and DNA. Across this sample there are about 430,000 distinct CDR3 sequences, with approximately 16% seen only once. Of the sample, roughly 7.7% falls within the top ten clones.

This sample was shared with a second study, whose subject was T cells in Graves' hyperthyroidism and ophthalmopathy.

The specimen comprised peripheral blood mononuclear cells (PBMCs), sampled at new diagnosis, from a patient treated with antithyroid drugs. These receptors came from a woman between 35 and 50 years old with Graves disease. Donor details come from another sample of the same person, matched by shared clones.

This chain connects TRBV20-1 to TRBJ2-7, with 10 bases fitting TRBD1. Germline CDR1 reads DFQATT; CDR2 reads SNEGSKA (reference sequence). V lost 5 bases to trimming and J lost 0 bases; unmatched junction nucleotides: 4. This CDR3 contains 14 residues. The CDR3 DNA is TGCAGTGCTGACAGACAGGGGGCCTCCTACGAGCAGTACTTC. This encodes CSADRQGASYEQYF.

Ten or more counts support this clonotype. This sequence joins TRBV6-1 and TRBJ2-7; 10 bases match TRBD2. V was clipped by 10 bases and J by 0 bases; unmatched bases: 9. This CDR3 region has 15 residues. CDR1 MNHNS and CDR2 SASEGT come from the germline V gene. CDR3 DNA: TGTGCCATCACAGACCGGACTAGCGGCTCCTACGAGCAGTACTTC. Translated, it gives CAITDRTSGSYEQYF.

This clonotype has a count of ten or more. The chain joins TRBV10-3 to TRBJ2-7; 8 positions match TRBD2. Germline V CDR1 and CDR2: ENHRY, SYGVKD. V dropped 0 bases and J dropped 2; count of bases not matched to a gene: 12. This CDR3 contains 18 residues. The CDR3 here is CAISESISGAGAAYEQYF. CDR3 DNA: TGTGCCATCAGTGAGTCGATAAGTGGAGCGGGGGCAGCCTACGAGCAGTACTTC.

Many counts were recorded for this clonotype. At one of its ends the junction is not consistent with the germline gene, which may arise from a read error. V usage is TRBV2 and J usage is TRBJ1-5; D may be TRBD1 (6 bases). Germline-derived CDR1 and CDR2 are SNHLY and FYNNEI. The CDR3 runs 14 residues. CDR3 in amino acids: CASSEGGAGQPQHF. The CDR3, as DNA: TGTGCCAGCAGCGAAGGGGGGGCTGGTCAGCCCCAGCATTTT.